This passage covers 12 T cell receptor beta chains from one sample sequenced in a study of persistence of HIV-infected CD4 T cells. Their cognate antigens are unknown. The immunoSEQ assay was version 4, run in survey mode. Assay: immunoSEQ multiplex PCR; the TCRdb copy retains only in-frame clones and omits some. The table shows 30,000 to 35,000 clones, with 82% occurring only once. The stimulus was an HIV-1 Gag 15-mer peptide pool, 0.85 to 1 ug/peptide/mL. Sorted nonresponding memory CD4+ T cells were CD40L-negative, CD69-negative, CD45RO-high. This specimen consisted of CD4+ T cells sorted from PBMCs after approximately 20-hour stimulation, obtained from a patient who received antiretroviral therapy. The receptor set was obtained from an adult woman with HIV who was CMV-seropositive.

The CDR3 nucleotides are TGTGCCATCAGTGACTCATTCCGGGACAGCGAGCAGTACTTC. Translating gives CAISDSFRDSEQYF. This sequence joins TRBV10-3 and TRBJ2-7, with TRBD1 matching over 7 bases. The CDR3 runs 14 residues. V gave up 3 bases and J gave up 6 bases; unmatched junction bases: 8. Per germline, CDR1 ENHRY and CDR2 SYGVKD.

The chain has TRBV11-3 and TRBJ2-1, with a possible D match to TRBD2 (5 bases). Trimming left V 5 bases short and J 8 bases short, with 19 bases between. The CDR3 length is 15 residues. Germline-derived CDR1 and CDR2 are SGHNT and YENEEA. CDR3: CASSPGYRAVHEQFF. The CDR3 DNA reads as TGTGCCAGCAGCCCTGGTTATCGAGCGGTCCATGAGCAGTTCTTC.

This clone was found once. The chain couples TRBV5-5 to TRBJ1-5, with D perhaps matching TRBD1 (6 bases). Trimming removed 0 bases at V and 6 bases at J, with 13 bases between. CDR3 length: 15 residues. CDR1 and CDR2 (germline): SGHKS, YYEKEE (reference sequence). The CDR3 sequence is CASSLVRGDTQPQHF. The CDR3 DNA sequence: TGTGCCAGCAGCTTGGTCAGGGGCGATACTCAGCCCCAGCATTTT.

The V gene is TRBV27, the J gene TRBJ1-2, with 8 positions matching TRBD1. Germline CDR1 MNHEY, CDR2 SMNVEV (reference sequence). The CDR3 length is 14 residues. The junction had 5 bases not matched to a gene; V was cut back by 6 bases and J by 2 bases. Here the CDR3 DNA reads TGTGCCAGCAGATTAACAGGGGGAAACTATGGCTACACCTTC. This translates into CASRLTGGNYGYTF.

The rearrangement joins TRBV2 to TRBJ1-1, with D tentatively TRBD1 (6 bases). V lost 3 bases and J lost 1, with 12 bases in between. This CDR3 is built from 15 residues. Germline CDR1 SNHLY, CDR2 FYNNEI. CDR3 nucleotides: TGTGCCAGCAGTGACCAGGACAGACCGAACACTGAAGCTTTCTTT. Translated, it gives CASSDQDRPNTEAFF.

In DNA, the CDR3 is TGTGCCAGCAGTGATCAACAGGCTCGCACCATATATTTT. As protein: CASSDQQARTIYF. The chain is built from TRBV6-1 and TRBJ1-3, with D perhaps TRBD1 (5 bases). Germline V gene data show CDR1 as MNHNS and CDR2 as SASEGT. V gave up 3 bases and J gave up 9 bases, with 12 bases separating them. The CDR3 loop spans 13 amino acids.

V and J are TRBV7-2 and TRBJ1-5; TRBD1 matches at 10 bases. The CDR3 contains 18 residues. The germline CDR1 and CDR2 sequences are SGHTA and FQGNSA. V was clipped by 4 bases and J by 3 bases; unmatched bases: 12. The CDR3: CASSSPKGTGDLNQPQHF. The CDR3 DNA sequence: TGTGCCAGCAGCTCACCAAAGGGGACAGGGGACCTCAATCAGCCCCAGCATTTT. The full variable domain, completed using reference TRBV7-2 and TRBJ1-5, is GAGVSQSPSNKVTEKGKDVELRCDPISGHTALYWYRQSLGQGLEFLIYFQGNSAPDKSGLPSDRFSAERTGGSVSTLTIQRTQQEDSAVYLCASSSPKGTGDLNQPQHFGDGTRLSIL.

The chain joins TRBV27 to TRBJ1-5, with a tentative D call TRBD1 (6 bases). Trimming stripped 3 bases from V and 7 bases from J, with 16 bases between. CDR1 MNHEY and CDR2 SMNVEV come from the germline V gene (reference sequence). This CDR3 contains 15 residues. As DNA, the CDR3 is TGTGCCAGCAGTTTCGCCCGGGACATGGGGCAGCCCCAGCATTTT. This codes for CASSFARDMGQPQHF.

The chain joins TRBV7-2 to TRBJ2-2, with TRBD1 as a possible D gene (5 bases). The V end was cut by 2 bases, the J end by 5 bases, with 18 bases between. Germline V lookup: CDR1 SGHTA, CDR2 FQGNSA. CDR3 size: 17 residues. The DNA for the CDR3 is TGTGCCAGCAGCTTACGAGGTGGGGCAGGGAAGACCGGGGAGCTGTTTTTT. Amino acid sequence: CASSLRGGAGKTGELFF.

This chain links TRBV28 with TRBJ2-7; tentative D call: TRBD1 (6 bases). The CDR3 covers 14 residues. CDR1 is MDHEN and CDR2 is SYDVKM in the germline V gene. Trimming shortened V by 5 bases and J by 3 bases, and 14 bases separated the two germline ends. CDR3 residues: CASSRTERLYEQYF. The CDR3 DNA sequence: TGTGCCAGCAGTCGGACAGAGAGACTCTACGAGCAGTACTTC.

For the CDR3, the DNA is TGTGCCAGCACCATGGGGACAGGGGGCGGTGGCACCGGGGAGCTGTTTTTT. It translates to CASTMGTGGGGTGELFF. The rearrangement joins TRBV2 to TRBJ2-2; 12 bases match TRBD1. CDR3 length equals 17 residues. J gave up 4 bases and V 7 bases, and 10 bases lay outside the gene matches. The germline gives CDR1 SNHLY, CDR2 FYNNEI. The complete variable domain, with remaining parts taken from reference TRBV2 and TRBJ2-2, reads EPEVTQTPSHQVTQMGQEVILRCVPISNHLYFYWYRQILGQKVEFLVSFYNNEISEKSEIFDDQFSVERPDGSNFTLKIRSTKLEDSAMYFCASTMGTGGGGTGELFFGEGSRLTVL.

The CDR3 spells CASRRGPGLGAYNEQFF. CDR3 sequence (DNA): TGTGCCAGCAGGCGGGGGCCGGGACTAGGGGCCTACAATGAGCAGTTCTTC. The J gene is TRBJ2-1, the V gene TRBV28, with 8 bases fitting TRBD2. There are 17 residues in the CDR3. V shed 6 bases and J 2 bases; nucleotides not matched to a gene: 12. CDR1 is MDHEN, CDR2 SYDVKM, per germline.